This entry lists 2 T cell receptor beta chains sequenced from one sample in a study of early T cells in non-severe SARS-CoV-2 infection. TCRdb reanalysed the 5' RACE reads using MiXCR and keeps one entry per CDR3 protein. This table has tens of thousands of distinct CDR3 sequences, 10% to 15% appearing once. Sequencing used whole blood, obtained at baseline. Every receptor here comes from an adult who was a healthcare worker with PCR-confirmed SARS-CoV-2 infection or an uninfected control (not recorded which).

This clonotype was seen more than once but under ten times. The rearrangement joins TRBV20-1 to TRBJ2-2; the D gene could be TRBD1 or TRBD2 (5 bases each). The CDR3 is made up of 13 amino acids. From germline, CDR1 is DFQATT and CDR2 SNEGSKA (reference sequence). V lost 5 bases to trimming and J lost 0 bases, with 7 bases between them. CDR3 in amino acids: CSAGDPNTGELFF. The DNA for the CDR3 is TGCAGTGCTGGGGACCCGAACACCGGGGAGCTGTTTTTT.

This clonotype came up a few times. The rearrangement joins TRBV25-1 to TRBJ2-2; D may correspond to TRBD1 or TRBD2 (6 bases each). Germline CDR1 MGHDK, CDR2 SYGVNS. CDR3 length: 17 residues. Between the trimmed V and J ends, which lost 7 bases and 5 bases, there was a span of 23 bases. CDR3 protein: CASTGGPVRGWTGELFF. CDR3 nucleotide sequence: TGTGCCAGCACCGGGGGCCCCGTCAGGGGATGGACCGGGGAGCTGTTTTTT. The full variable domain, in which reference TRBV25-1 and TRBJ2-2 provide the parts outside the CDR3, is EADIYQTPRYLVIGTGKKITLECSQTMGHDKMYWYQQDPGMELHLIHYSYGVNSTEKGDLSSESTVSRIRTEHFPLTLESARPSHTSQYLCASTGGPVRGWTGELFFGEGSRLTVL.